This paragraph covers one T cell receptor (beta chain) sequence. The data derive from a study of blood T cell repertoires in COVID-19. Overall study context: In each case, the material was cDNA or gDNA derived from T cells, B-cell-depleted T cells, or PBMCs.

Data came from immunoSEQ multiplex PCR; TCRdb stores just in-frame clones and leaves some out. The sample consists of under 200,000 clones, around four fifths of them appearing once. Germline V gene data show CDR1 as SGHRS and CDR2 as YFSETQ. This CDR3 spans 15 amino acids. V lost 0 bases to trimming and J lost 1 base, with 10 bases between them. The sequencing sample was made of peripheral blood. The gene calls are TRBV5-1 and TRBJ1-1, with D perhaps TRBD1 (6 bases). The TCR sequence derives from a woman aged 65 to 85 who had recovered from COVID-19. The CDR3, as DNA: TGCGCCAGCAGCTTGGGCGGCAGGGGGAACACTGAAGCTTTCTTT. Translation gives CASSLGGRGNTEAFF.